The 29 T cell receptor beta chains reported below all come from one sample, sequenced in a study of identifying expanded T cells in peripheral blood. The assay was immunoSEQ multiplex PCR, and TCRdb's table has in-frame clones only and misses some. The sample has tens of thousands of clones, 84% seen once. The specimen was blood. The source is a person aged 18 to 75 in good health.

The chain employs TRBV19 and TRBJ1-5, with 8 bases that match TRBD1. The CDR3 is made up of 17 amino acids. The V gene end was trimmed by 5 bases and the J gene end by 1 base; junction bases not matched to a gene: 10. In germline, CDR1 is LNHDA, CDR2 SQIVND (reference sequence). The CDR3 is CASSGLGTGVSNQPQHF. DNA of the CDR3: TGTGCCAGTAGTGGATTAGGGACAGGAGTGAGCAATCAGCCCCAGCATTTT.

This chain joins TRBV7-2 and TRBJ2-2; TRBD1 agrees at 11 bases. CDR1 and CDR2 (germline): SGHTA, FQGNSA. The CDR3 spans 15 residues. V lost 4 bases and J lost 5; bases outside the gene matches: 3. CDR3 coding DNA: TGTGCCAGCAGCTCGGGACAGGGGGAGACCGGGGAGCTGTTTTTT. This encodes CASSSGQGETGELFF.

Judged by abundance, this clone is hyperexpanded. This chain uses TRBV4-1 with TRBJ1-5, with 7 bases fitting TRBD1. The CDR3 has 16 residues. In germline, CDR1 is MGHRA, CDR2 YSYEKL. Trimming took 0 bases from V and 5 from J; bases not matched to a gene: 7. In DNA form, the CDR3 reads TGCGCCAGCAGCCAAGACAGGGACAGCTCTTATCAGCCCCAGCATTTT. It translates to CASSQDRDSSYQPQHF.

The CDR3 sequence is CASSLVRLIYQPQHF. In nucleotides, the CDR3 is TGTGCCAGCAGTTTGGTCAGACTTATTTATCAGCCCCAGCATTTT. V and J are TRBV28 and TRBJ1-5, with unresolved D. The length of the CDR3 is 15 residues. Germline V gene data show CDR1 as MDHEN and CDR2 as SYDVKM. The V and J ends lost 3 bases and 5 bases respectively, with 14 bases between them.

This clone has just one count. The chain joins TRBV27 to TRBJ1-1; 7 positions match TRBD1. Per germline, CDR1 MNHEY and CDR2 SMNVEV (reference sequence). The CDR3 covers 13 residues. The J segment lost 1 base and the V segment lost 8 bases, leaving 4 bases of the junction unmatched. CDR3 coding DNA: TGTGCCAGCGGTGCAGGGGGGAACACTGAAGCTTTCTTT. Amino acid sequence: CASGAGGNTEAFF.

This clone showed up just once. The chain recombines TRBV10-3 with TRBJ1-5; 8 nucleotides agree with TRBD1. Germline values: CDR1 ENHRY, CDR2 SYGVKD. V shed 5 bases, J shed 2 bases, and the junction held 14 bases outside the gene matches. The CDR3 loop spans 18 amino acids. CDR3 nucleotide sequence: TGTGCCATCAGTCAAGGGAGGACAGGGCGAGATGGCAATCAGCCCCAGCATTTT. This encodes CAISQGRTGRDGNQPQHF.

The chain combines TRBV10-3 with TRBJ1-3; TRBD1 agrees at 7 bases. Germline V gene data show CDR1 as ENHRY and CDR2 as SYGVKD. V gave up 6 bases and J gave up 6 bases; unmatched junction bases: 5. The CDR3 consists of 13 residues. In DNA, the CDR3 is TGTGCCATCAGAGGGACAGAGGAAAACACCATATATTTT. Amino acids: CAIRGTEENTIYF.

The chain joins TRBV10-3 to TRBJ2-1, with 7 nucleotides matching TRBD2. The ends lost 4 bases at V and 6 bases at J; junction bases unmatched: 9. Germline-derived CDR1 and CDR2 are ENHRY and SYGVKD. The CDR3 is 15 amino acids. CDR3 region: CAISGAGGSPNEQFF. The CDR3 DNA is TGTGCCATCAGTGGAGCGGGCGGGAGTCCCAATGAGCAGTTCTTC.

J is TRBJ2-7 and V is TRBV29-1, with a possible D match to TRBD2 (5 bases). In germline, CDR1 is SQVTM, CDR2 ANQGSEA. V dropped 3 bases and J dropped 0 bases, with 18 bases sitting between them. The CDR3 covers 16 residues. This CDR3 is CSVEISRGFGSYEQYF. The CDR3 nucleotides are TGCAGCGTTGAGATTAGCCGGGGATTCGGCTCCTACGAGCAGTACTTC.

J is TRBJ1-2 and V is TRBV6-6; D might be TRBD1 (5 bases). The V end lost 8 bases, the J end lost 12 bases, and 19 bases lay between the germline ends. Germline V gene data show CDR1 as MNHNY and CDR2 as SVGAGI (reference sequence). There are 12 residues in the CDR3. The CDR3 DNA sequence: TGTGCCAGCGCCTCTGGTGGGGCAGAAGACACCTTC. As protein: CASASGGAEDTF.

CDR3 sequence reads: CASSPKAGTNEQFF. Here the CDR3 DNA reads TGTGCCAGCAGCCCGAAGGCGGGGACCAATGAGCAGTTCTTC. The chain combines TRBV7-8 with TRBJ2-1; perhaps TRBD2 as D (6 bases). Germline CDR1 is SGHVS and CDR2 is FQNEAQ. Trimming removed 5 bases from V and 6 bases from J, with 14 bases in between. The CDR3 is made up of 14 amino acids.

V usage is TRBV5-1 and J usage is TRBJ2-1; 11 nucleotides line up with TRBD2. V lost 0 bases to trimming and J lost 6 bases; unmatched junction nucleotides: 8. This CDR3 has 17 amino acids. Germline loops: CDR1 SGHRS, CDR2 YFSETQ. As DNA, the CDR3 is TGCGCCAGCAGCTTGGGGACTAGCGGGTATGGACCCAATGAGCAGTTCTTC. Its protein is CASSLGTSGYGPNEQFF.

CDR3 bases: TGTGCCAGCAGCTTAGCTAGCGGGCCGTACAATGAGCAGTTCTTC. Protein: CASSLASGPYNEQFF. The chain couples TRBV7-8 to TRBJ2-1; 7 bases align to TRBD2. Germline V CDR1 and CDR2: SGHVS, FQNEAQ. V was pared by 0 bases and J by 4 bases, with 3 bases of the junction left unmatched. This CDR3 is built from 15 residues.

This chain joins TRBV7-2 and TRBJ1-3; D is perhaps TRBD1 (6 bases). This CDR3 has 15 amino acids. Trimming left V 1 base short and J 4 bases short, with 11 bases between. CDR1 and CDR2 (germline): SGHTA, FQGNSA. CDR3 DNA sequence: TGTGCCAGCAGCTTAGGGCCAGGGGACGGAAACACCATATATTTT. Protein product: CASSLGPGDGNTIYF.

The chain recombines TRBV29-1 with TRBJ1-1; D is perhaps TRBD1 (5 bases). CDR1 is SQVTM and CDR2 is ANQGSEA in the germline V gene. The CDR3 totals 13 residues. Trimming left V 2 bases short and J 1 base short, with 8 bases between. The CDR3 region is CSVERGENTEAFF. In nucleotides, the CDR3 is TGCAGCGTTGAAAGGGGAGAGAACACTGAAGCTTTCTTT.

DNA for the CDR3: TGCGCCAGCAGCTTGGAGCGACCCCTCACAGATACGCAGTATTTT. Protein sequence: CASSLERPLTDTQYF. V is TRBV5-1 and J is TRBJ2-3, with unresolved D. The CDR3 totals 15 residues. The ends were cut back, 0 bases at V and 2 bases at J, with 10 bases in the middle. The germline gives CDR1 SGHRS, CDR2 YFSETQ.

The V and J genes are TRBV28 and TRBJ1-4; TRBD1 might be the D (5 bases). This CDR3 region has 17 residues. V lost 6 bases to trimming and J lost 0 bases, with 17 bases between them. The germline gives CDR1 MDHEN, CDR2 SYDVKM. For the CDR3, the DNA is TGTGCCAGCAGCATACCCGGGGGGAGGACAACTAATGAAAAACTGTTTTTT. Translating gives CASSIPGGRTTNEKLFF.

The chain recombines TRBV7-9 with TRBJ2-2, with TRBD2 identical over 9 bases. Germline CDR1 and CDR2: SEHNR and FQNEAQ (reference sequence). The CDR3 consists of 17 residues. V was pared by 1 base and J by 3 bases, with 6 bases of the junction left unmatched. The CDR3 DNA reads TGTGCCAGCAGCTTAGGGGCGGGAGGGCCGGACACCGGGGAGCTGTTTTTT. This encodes CASSLGAGGPDTGELFF.

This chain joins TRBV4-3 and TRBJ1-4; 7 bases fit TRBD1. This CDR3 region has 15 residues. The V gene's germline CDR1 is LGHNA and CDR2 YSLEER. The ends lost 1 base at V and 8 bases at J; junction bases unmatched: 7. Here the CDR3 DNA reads TGCGCCAGCAGCCAAGCGGAGGGGGCTAGGGAAAAACTGTTTTTT. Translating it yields CASSQAEGAREKLFF.

For the CDR3, the DNA is TGTGCCAGCAGCTTATCGGGGGTCGGGGGCACCGGGGAGCTGTTTTTT. Its protein product is CASSLSGVGGTGELFF. The rearrangement uses TRBV11-3 and TRBJ2-2, with D perhaps TRBD2 (6 bases). The CDR3 loop spans 16 amino acids. The germline gives CDR1 SGHNT, CDR2 YENEEA. V lost 2 bases to trimming and J lost 4 bases, with 14 bases between them.

CDR3 in amino acids: CASRSLAGALLDEQYF. CDR3 nucleotide sequence: TGTGCCAGCAGGTCACTAGCGGGAGCTCTCTTGGATGAGCAGTACTTC. The chain combines TRBV2 with TRBJ2-7; 11 nucleotides align to TRBD2. The junction had 14 bases not matched to a gene; V was cut back by 6 bases and J by 7 bases. Germline loops: CDR1 SNHLY, CDR2 FYNNEI. The CDR3 runs to 16 residues.

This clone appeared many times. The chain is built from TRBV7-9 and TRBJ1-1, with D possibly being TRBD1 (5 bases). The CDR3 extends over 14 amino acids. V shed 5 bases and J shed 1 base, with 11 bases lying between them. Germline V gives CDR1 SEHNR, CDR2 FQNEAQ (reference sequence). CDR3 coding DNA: TGTGCCAGCAGCACCCAGGACAAGAACACTGAAGCTTTCTTT. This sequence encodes CASSTQDKNTEAFF.

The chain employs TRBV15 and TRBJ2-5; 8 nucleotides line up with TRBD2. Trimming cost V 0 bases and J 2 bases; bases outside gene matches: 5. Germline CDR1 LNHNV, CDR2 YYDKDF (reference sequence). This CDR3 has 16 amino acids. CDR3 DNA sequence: TGTGCCACCAGCAGAGATCTAGGCGGGGGGCAAGAGACCCAGTACTTC. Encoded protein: CATSRDLGGGQETQYF.

CDR3 amino acids: CAWSVGSGEQFF. CDR3 nucleotides: TGTGCCTGGAGTGTGGGGAGTGGTGAGCAGTTCTTC. The chain carries TRBV30 and TRBJ2-1, with D tentatively TRBD2 (5 bases). The CDR3 runs to 12 residues. Germline CDR1 and CDR2: GTSNPN and SVGIG (reference sequence). Between the trimmed V and J ends, which lost 0 bases and 9 bases, there was a span of 9 bases.

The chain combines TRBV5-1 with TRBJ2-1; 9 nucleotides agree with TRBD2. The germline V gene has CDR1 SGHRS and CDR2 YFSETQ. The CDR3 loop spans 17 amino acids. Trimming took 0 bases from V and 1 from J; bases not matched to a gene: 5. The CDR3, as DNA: TGCGCCAGCAGCTTGGCCGTTAGCGGGAGTTCCTACAATGAGCAGTTCTTC. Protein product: CASSLAVSGSSYNEQFF. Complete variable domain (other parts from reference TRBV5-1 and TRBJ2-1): KAGVTQTPRYLIKTRGQQVTLSCSPISGHRSVSWYQQTPGQGLQFLFEYFSETQRNKGNFPGRFSGRQFSNSRSEMNVSTLELGDSALYLCASSLAVSGSSYNEQFFGPGTRLTVL.

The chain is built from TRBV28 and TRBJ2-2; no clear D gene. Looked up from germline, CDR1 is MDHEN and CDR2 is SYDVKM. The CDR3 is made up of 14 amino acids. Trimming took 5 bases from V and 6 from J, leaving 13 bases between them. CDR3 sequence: CASSPPPGAGELFF. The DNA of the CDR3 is TGTGCCAGCAGTCCGCCACCAGGTGCCGGGGAGCTGTTTTTT.

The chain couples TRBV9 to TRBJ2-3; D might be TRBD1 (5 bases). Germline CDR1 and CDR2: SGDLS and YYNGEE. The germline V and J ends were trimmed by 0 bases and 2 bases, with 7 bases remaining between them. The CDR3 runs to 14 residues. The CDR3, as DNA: TGTGCCAGCAGCGTAGGACAGATCACAGATACGCAGTATTTT. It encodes CASSVGQITDTQYF.

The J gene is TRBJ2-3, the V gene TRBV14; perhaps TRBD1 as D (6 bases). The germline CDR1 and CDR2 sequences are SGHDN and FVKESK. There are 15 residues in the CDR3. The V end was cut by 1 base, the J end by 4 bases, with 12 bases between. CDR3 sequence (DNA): TGTGCCAGCAGCCAAGTAGGGGGATTCTCAGATACGCAGTATTTT. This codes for CASSQVGGFSDTQYF.

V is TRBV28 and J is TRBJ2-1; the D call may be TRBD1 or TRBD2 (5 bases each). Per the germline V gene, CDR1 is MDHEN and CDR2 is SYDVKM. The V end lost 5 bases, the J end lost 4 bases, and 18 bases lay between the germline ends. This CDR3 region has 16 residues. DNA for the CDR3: TGTGCCAGCAGTAGTTTAGCGAGGGGCACTTACAATGAGCAGTTCTTC. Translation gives CASSSLARGTYNEQFF.